This T cell receptor beta chain was profiled in a study of T cells in Graves' hyperthyroidism and ophthalmopathy. In the study overall: The initial diagnosis was the point when peripheral blood was collected, ahead of any treatment. Notes on the study in general: Clonotypes that were expanded in thyroid above 0.001 mostly appeared in blood too.

RNA transcripts provided the source from which TCR beta CDR3 regions were amplified. Carried out on the TCR CDR3, a first-round RT-PCR used the HTBI primer set. Using its own MiXCR run on the multiplex PCR reads, TCRdb lists one record per CDR3 protein. The sample consists of roughly 100,000 distinct CDR3 sequences, roughly 47% of them appearing once. In germline, CDR1 is WSHSY, CDR2 SAAADI. The CDR3 runs 16 residues. The V gene lost 0 bases and the J gene lost 1 base, with 12 bases spanning the gap. Exclusion of patients followed from uncontrolled infection, other autoimmune disease, pregnancy or lactation. The study based diagnoses on clinical symptoms, serum thyroxine and TRAb, thyroid ultrasound and orbital computed tomography. At least ten counts were recorded for this clonotype. Antigen: not known.

This TCR came from a man aged 40-49 years with Graves' hyperthyroidism. Material for sequencing was blood. The chain is built from TRBV10-2 and TRBJ2-5; D is perhaps TRBD1 or TRBD2 (5 bases each). As DNA, the CDR3 is TGCGCCAGCAGTGAGTCGAGGGGTAGCCCCCAAGAGACCCAGTACTTC. Translated, it gives CASSESRGSPQETQYF.